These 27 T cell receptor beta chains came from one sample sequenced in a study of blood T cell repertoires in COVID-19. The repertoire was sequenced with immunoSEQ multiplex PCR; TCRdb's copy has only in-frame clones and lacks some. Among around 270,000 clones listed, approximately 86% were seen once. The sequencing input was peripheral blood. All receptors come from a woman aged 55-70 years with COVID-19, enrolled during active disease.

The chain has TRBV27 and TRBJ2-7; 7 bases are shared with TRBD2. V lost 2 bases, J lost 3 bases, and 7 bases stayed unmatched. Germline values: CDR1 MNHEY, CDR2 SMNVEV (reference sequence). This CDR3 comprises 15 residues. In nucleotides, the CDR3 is TGTGCCAGCAGTTTAAACCTAGCGGTGCACTACGAGCAGTACTTC. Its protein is CASSLNLAVHYEQYF.

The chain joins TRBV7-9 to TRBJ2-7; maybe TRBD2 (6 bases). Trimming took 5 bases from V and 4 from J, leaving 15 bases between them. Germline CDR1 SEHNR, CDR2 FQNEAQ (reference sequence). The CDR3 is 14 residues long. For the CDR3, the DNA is TGTGCCAGCAGCCCGATCAGCGGGCCTTACGAGCAGTACTTC. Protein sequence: CASSPISGPYEQYF.

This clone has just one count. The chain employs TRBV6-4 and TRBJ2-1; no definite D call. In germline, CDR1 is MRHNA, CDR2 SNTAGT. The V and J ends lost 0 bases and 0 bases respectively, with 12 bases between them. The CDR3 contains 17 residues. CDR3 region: CASSDSFSASSYNEQFF. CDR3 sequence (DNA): TGTGCCAGCAGTGACTCGTTCAGCGCGAGCTCCTACAATGAGCAGTTCTTC.

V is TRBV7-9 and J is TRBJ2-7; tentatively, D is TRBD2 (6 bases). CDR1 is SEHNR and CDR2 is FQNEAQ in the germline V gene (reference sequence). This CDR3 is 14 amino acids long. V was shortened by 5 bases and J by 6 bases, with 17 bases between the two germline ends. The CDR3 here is CASSPGDSGAEQYF. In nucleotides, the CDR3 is TGTGCCAGCAGCCCGGGGGACTCCGGGGCCGAGCAGTACTTC. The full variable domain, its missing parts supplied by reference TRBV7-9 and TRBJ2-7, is DTGVSQNPRHKITKRGQNVTFRCDPISEHNRLYWYRQTLGQGPEFLTYFQNEAQLEKSRLLSDRFSAERPKGSFSTLEIQRTEQGDSAMYLCASSPGDSGAEQYFGPGTRLTVT.

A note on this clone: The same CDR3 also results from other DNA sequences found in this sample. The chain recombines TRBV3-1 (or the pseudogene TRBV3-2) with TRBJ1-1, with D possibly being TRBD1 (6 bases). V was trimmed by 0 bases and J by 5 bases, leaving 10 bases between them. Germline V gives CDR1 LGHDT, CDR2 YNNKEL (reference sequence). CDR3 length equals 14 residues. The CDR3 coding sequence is TGTGCCAGCAGCCAAGACAGGGGAGGGACTGAAGCTTTCTTT. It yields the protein CASSQDRGGTEAFF.

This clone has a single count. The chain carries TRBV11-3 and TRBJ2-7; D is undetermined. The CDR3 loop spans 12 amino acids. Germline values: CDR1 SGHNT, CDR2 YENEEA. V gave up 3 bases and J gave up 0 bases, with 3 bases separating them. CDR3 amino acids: CASSFSSYEQYF. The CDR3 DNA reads TGTGCCAGCAGCTTCAGCTCCTACGAGCAGTACTTC.

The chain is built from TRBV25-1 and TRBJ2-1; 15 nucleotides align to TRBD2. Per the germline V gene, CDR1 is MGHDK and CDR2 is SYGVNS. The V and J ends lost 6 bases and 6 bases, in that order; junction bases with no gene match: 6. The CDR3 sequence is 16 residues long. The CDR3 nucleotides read TGTGCCAGCAGGAGGGGACTAGCGGGAGGCCCCAATGAGCAGTTCTTC. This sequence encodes CASRRGLAGGPNEQFF.

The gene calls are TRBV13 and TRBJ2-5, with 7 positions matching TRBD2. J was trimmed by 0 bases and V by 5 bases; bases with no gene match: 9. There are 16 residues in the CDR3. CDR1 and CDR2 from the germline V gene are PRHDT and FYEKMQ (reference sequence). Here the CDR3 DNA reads TGTGCCAGCAGCAAATTTCCTAGCGGATACCAAGAGACCCAGTACTTC. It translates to CASSKFPSGYQETQYF.

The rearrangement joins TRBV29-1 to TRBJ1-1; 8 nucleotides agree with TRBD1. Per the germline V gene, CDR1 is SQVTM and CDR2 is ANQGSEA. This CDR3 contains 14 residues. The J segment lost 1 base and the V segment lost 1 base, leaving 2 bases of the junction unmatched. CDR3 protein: CSVEGGQGNTEAFF. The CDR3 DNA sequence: TGCAGCGTTGAAGGTGGACAGGGGAACACTGAAGCTTTCTTT.

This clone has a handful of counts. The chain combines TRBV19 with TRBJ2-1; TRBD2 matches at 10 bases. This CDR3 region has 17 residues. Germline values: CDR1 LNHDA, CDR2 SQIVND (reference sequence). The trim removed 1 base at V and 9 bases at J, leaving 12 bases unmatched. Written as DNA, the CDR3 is TGTGCCAGTAGTATAGGGATCGGTCTAGCGGGAGAGGTTGAGCAGTTCTTC. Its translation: CASSIGIGLAGEVEQFF.

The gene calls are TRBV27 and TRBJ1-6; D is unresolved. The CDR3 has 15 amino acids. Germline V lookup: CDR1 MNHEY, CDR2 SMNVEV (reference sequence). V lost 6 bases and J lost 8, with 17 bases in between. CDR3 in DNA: TGTGCCAGCAGGTCGAGGAGCGGCCCAGATTCACCCCTCCACTTT. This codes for CASRSRSGPDSPLHF.

The CDR3 DNA is TGTGCCAGCACTAACACCCGGGGGAGTTCCAATCAGCCCCAGCATTTT. Translation gives CASTNTRGSSNQPQHF. This chain joins TRBV2 and TRBJ1-5; D is possibly TRBD1 (5 bases). V was shortened by 7 bases and J by 3 bases, with 19 bases between the two germline ends. The CDR3 totals 16 residues. CDR1 SNHLY and CDR2 FYNNEI come from the germline V gene.

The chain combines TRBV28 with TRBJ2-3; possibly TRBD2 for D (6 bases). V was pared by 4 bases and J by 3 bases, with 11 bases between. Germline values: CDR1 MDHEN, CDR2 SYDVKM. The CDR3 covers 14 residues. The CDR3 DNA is TGTGCCAGCAGTTACGGGGGAGTAACAGATACGCAGTATTTT. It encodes CASSYGGVTDTQYF. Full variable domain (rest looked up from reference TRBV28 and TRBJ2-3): DVKVTQSSRYLVKRTGEKVFLECVQDMDHENMFWYRQDPGLGLRLIYFSYDVKMKEKGDIPEGYSVSREKKERFSLILESASTNQTSMYLCASSYGGVTDTQYFGPGTRLTVL.

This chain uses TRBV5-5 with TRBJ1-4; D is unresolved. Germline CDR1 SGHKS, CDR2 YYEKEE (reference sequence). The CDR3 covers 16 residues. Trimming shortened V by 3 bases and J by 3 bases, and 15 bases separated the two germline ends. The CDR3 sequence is CASSSSPGGANEKLFF. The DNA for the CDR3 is TGTGCCAGCAGCTCGAGCCCCGGCGGGGCTAATGAAAAACTGTTTTTT.

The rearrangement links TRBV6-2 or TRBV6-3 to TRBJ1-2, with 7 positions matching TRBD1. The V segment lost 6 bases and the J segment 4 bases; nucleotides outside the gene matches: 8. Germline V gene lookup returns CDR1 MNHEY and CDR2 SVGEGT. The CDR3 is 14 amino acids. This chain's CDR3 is CASSSYRDSYGYTF. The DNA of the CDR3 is TGTGCCAGCAGCTCCTACCGGGACAGCTATGGCTACACCTTC.

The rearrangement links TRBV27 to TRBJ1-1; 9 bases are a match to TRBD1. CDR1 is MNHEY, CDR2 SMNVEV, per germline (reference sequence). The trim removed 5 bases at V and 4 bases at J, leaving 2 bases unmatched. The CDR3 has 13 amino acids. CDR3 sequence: CASSKQGATEAFF. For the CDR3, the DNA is TGTGCCAGCAGTAAACAGGGGGCCACTGAAGCTTTCTTT.

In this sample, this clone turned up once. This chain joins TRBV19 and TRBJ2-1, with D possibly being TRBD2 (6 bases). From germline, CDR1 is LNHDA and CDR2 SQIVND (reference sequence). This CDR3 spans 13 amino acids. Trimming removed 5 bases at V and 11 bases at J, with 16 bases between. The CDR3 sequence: CASSAPLSGKQFF. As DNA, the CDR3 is TGTGCCAGTAGTGCACCTCTTAGCGGAAAGCAGTTCTTC.

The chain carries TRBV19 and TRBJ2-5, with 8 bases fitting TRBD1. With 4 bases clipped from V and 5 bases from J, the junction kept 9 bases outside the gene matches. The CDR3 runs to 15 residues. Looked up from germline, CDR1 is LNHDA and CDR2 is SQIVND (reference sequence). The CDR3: CASSKRTGLGETQYF. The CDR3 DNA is TGTGCCAGTAGTAAAAGGACAGGGCTAGGGGAGACCCAGTACTTC.

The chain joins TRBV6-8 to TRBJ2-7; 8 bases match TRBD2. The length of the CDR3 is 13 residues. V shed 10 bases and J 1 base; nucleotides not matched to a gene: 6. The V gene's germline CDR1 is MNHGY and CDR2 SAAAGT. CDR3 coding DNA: TGTGCCACCCCGGGACTAGGTTCCTACGAGCAGTACTTC. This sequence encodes CATPGLGSYEQYF.

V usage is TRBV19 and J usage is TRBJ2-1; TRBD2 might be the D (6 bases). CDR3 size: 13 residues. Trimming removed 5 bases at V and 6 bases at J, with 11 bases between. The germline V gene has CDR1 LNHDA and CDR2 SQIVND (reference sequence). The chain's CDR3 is CASSAGRGNEQFF. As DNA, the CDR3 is TGTGCCAGTAGTGCGGGACGCGGCAATGAGCAGTTCTTC.

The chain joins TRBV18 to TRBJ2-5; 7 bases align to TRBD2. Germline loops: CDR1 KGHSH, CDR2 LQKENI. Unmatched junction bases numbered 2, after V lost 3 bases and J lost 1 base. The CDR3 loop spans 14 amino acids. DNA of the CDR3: TGTGCCAGCTCACCCCTAGCGGCCCAAGAGACCCAGTACTTC. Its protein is CASSPLAAQETQYF. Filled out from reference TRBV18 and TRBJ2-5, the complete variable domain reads NAGVMQNPRHLVRRRGQEARLRCSPMKGHSHVYWYRQLPEEGLKFMVYLQKENIIDESGMPKERFSAEFPKEGPSILRIQQVVRGDSAAYFCASSPLAAQETQYFGPGTRLLVL.

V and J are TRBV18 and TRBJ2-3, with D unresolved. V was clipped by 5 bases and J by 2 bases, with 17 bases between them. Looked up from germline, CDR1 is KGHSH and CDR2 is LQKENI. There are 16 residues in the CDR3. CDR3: CASSNPQRAITDTQYF. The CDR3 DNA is TGTGCCAGCTCAAATCCCCAGCGCGCGATCACAGATACGCAGTATTTT.

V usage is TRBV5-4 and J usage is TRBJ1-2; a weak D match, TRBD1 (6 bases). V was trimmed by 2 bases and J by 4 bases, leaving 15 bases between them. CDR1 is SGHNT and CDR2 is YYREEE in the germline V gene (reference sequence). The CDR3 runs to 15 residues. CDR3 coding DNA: TGTGCCAGCAGCTTTTCGGGGGGCGGCGGCTATGGCTACACCTTC. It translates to CASSFSGGGGYGYTF. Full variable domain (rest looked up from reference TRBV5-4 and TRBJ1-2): ETGVTQSPTHLIKTRGQQVTLRCSSQSGHNTVSWYQQALGQGPQFIFQYYREEENGRGNFPPRFSGLQFPNYSSELNVNALELDDSALYLCASSFSGGGGYGYTFGSGTRLTVV.

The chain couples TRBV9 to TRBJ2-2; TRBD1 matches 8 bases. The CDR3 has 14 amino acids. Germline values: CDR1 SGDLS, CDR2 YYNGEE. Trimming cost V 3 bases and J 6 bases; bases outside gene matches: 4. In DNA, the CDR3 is TGTGCCAGCAGCGACAAGACAGGGGCCGGGGAGCTGTTTTTT. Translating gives CASSDKTGAGELFF.

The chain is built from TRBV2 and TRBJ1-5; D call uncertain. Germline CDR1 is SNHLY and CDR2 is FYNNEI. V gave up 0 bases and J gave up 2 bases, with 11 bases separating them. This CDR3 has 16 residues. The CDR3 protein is CASSEARRAGNQPQHF. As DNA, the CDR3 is TGTGCCAGCAGTGAAGCGCGGCGGGCGGGCAATCAGCCCCAGCATTTT.

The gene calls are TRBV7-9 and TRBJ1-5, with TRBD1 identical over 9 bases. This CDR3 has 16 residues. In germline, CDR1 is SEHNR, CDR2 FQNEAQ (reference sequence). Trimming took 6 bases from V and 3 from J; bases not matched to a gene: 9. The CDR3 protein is CASSHNGQGINQPQHF. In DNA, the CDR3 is TGTGCCAGCAGTCACAATGGACAGGGGATCAATCAGCCCCAGCATTTT.

The chain's CDR3 is CASSLHRDREGETQYF. CDR3 DNA sequence: TGCGCCAGCAGCTTACACCGGGACAGGGAAGGAGAGACCCAGTACTTC. The rearrangement joins TRBV5-1 to TRBJ2-5; 9 bases are a match to TRBD1. The length of the CDR3 is 16 residues. The ends lost 2 bases at V and 4 bases at J; junction bases unmatched: 9. Germline V gives CDR1 SGHRS, CDR2 YFSETQ.